A selection of T cell receptor beta chains follows, all from one sample in a study of blood T cell repertoires in COVID-19. Clones were read by immunoSEQ multiplex PCR, and TCRdb kept only the in-frame ones, dropping some. This table has about 250,000 clones, roughly 86% appearing once. The sequenced sample consisted of peripheral blood. These receptors were obtained from a woman in her twenties or thirties with acute or convalescent COVID-19. CDR3s include the opening cysteine and the closing phenylalanine or tryptophan. D genes are given only for firm matches. Expanded clones get a size class; other rows say once, few or many, or leave the size out.

D gene	V gene	clone size	J gene	CDR3 protein	CDR3 DNA
-	TRBV19	once	TRBJ1-1	CATALGGGFTEAFF	TGTGCCACCGCGCTGGGGGGAGGTTTCACTGAAGCTTTCTTT
TRBD1	TRBV6-5	once	TRBJ1-4	CASSPGQGTNEKLFF	TGTGCCAGCAGCCCGGGACAGGGGACTAATGAAAAACTGTTTTTT
-	TRBV9	-	TRBJ2-2	CASSVGSSVTGELFF	TGTGCCAGCAGCGTAGGATCTAGCGTCACCGGGGAGCTGTTTTTT
-	TRBV25-1	once	TRBJ2-7	CASSELMAGDEQYF	TGTGCCAGCAGTGAACTAATGGCAGGGGACGAGCAGTACTTC
-	TRBV6-4	-	TRBJ2-2	CASSEEGWAGELFF	TGTGCCAGCAGTGAGGAGGGATGGGCCGGGGAGCTGTTTTTT
TRBD2	TRBV19	-	TRBJ2-1	CASSGLAGIYNEQFF	TGTGCCAGTAGTGGACTAGCGGGAATTTACAATGAGCAGTTCTTC
-	TRBV7-6	-	TRBJ2-1	CASSPDRLITPNEQFF	TGTGCCAGCAGCCCTGACCGACTAATTACGCCCAATGAGCAGTTCTTC
-	TRBV6-2/TRBV6-3	-	TRBJ2-7	CASSSPQGSREFYEQYF	TGTGCCAGCAGTTCCCCGCAGGGTAGCAGAGAATTCTACGAGCAGTACTTC
-	TRBV6-2/TRBV6-3	-	TRBJ1-2	CASSRPNDIPSYGYTF	TGTGCCAGCAGTCGCCCTAACGACATTCCCTCCTATGGCTACACCTTC
-	TRBV11-2	-	TRBJ2-5	CASSLEGGLPPQETQYF	TGTGCCAGCAGCTTAGAGGGGGGACTTCCTCCCCAAGAGACCCAGTACTTC
TRBD2	TRBV5-5	-	TRBJ2-7	CASSPALLAAGVSYEQYF	TGTGCCAGCAGCCCGGCCCTTTTAGCGGCGGGAGTTTCCTACGAGCAGTACTTC
-	TRBV7-9	-	TRBJ2-5	CASRPPTRGETQYF	TGTGCCAGCAGACCCCCGACCCGCGGAGAGACCCAGTACTTC
-	TRBV6-4	-	TRBJ2-1	CASSDSGWDCYNEQFF	TGTGCCAGCAGTGACTCGGGGTGGGACTGTTACAATGAGCAGTTCTTC
TRBD1	TRBV19	-	TRBJ2-2	CASSNRGHSTGELFF	TGTGCCAGTAGTAACAGGGGGCATAGCACCGGGGAGCTGTTTTTT
TRBD1	TRBV30	-	TRBJ1-6	CAWSGTGDSPLHF	TGTGCCTGGAGTGGAACAGGGGATTCACCCCTCCACTTT
TRBD1	TRBV4-3	-	TRBJ2-5	CASSQYHRGLREREETQYF	TGCGCCAGCAGCCAGTATCACAGGGGGCTTCGGGAAAGGGAAGAGACCCAGTACTTC
-	TRBV30	-	TRBJ1-2	CAWRDTPGGYGYTF	TGTGCCTGGAGGGACACCCCGGGAGGCTATGGCTACACCTTC
TRBD1	TRBV7-9	-	TRBJ2-7	CASSWDSYEQYF	TGTGCCAGCAGCTGGGACAGTTACGAGCAGTACTTC
TRBD2	TRBV4-3	once	TRBJ2-7	CASSQVTSGSLVQYF	TGCGCCAGCAGCCAAGTTACTAGCGGGAGTCTTGTGCAGTACTTC
TRBD2	TRBV12-5	-	TRBJ2-4	CASGLPGSPGLEAYF	TGTGCTAGTGGTTTGCCCGGGAGCCCGGGACTAGAGGCGTACTTC
TRBD1	TRBV2	-	TRBJ2-6	CASSAGQGVGANVLTF	TGTGCCAGCAGCGCGGGACAGGGGGTTGGGGCCAACGTCCTGACTTTC
-	TRBV2	-	TRBJ2-1	CASRDDRLTHNEQFF	TGTGCCAGCAGGGACGACAGATTGACCCACAATGAGCAGTTCTTC
-	TRBV20-1	-	TRBJ1-2	CSTQDNYGYTF	TGCAGTACACAGGATAACTATGGCTACACCTTC
-	TRBV5-8	once	TRBJ1-3	CASSHGQSSGNTIYF	TGTGCCAGCAGCCATGGACAGAGCTCTGGAAACACCATATATTTT
-	TRBV9	-	TRBJ1-5	CASSPQGLSNQPQHF	TGTGCCAGCAGCCCCCAGGGCCTTAGCAATCAGCCCCAGCATTTT
TRBD1	TRBV6-5	-	TRBJ1-2	CASRGTASYGYTF	TGTGCCAGCAGAGGGACAGCATCCTATGGCTACACCTTC
-	TRBV2	-	TRBJ2-7	CASTSSYEQYF	TGTGCCAGCACCAGCTCCTACGAGCAGTACTTC
TRBD1	TRBV2	-	TRBJ1-2	CAGRQQGATYGYTF	TGTGCCGGCAGACAACAGGGGGCGACCTATGGCTACACCTTC
TRBD1	TRBV27	-	TRBJ2-3	CASKQGAAMDTQYF	TGTGCCAGCAAACAGGGGGCGGCGATGGATACGCAGTATTTT